The 5 T cell receptor beta chains in this list originate from one sample, sequenced in a study of T cell changes during pregnancy in multiple sclerosis. The data were produced by immunoSEQ multiplex PCR, yet TCRdb's version contains in-frame clones alone and is incomplete. The table includes about 67,000 clones, about 89% detected once. This specimen was peripheral blood, taken in the second trimester of pregnancy. Receptors were obtained from a female donor with multiple sclerosis, enrolled in a pregnancy study.

The chain has TRBV7-2 and TRBJ1-2, with TRBD1 matching over 8 bases. CDR3 size: 15 residues. V shed 7 bases, J shed 2 bases, and the junction held 9 bases outside the gene matches. The germline gives CDR1 SGHTA, CDR2 FQGNSA. CDR3 region: CASTWDRPRNYGYTF. The CDR3 DNA is TGTGCCAGCACCTGGGACAGGCCCCGCAACTATGGCTACACCTTC.

V usage is TRBV6-5 and J usage is TRBJ2-2; 7 bases agree with TRBD1. Germline assignment: CDR1 MNHEY and CDR2 SVGAGI. This CDR3 has 13 amino acids. With 5 bases clipped from V and 7 bases from J, the junction kept 4 bases outside the gene matches. The CDR3 region is CASSRDSHGELFF. The CDR3 DNA sequence: TGTGCCAGCAGTCGGGACAGCCACGGGGAGCTGTTTTTT.

The V call is TRBV27, the J call TRBJ1-5, with 7 bases that match TRBD1. The CDR3 extends over 15 amino acids. J was trimmed by 6 bases and V by 2 bases; bases with no gene match: 7. Per the germline V gene, CDR1 is MNHEY and CDR2 is SMNVEV (reference sequence). The chain's CDR3 is CASSLEGAVFQPQHF. DNA for the CDR3: TGTGCCAGCAGTTTAGAGGGGGCAGTCTTTCAGCCCCAGCATTTT.

The rearrangement links TRBV11-3 to TRBJ1-3, with TRBD1 matching 9 bases. The CDR3 spans 15 residues. The V and J ends lost 8 bases and 4 bases, in that order; junction bases with no gene match: 9. Germline loops: CDR1 SGHNT, CDR2 YENEEA. The CDR3 DNA reads TGTGCCAGCCGCAGCTGGGACAGGGTGGGAAACACCATATATTTT. As protein: CASRSWDRVGNTIYF.

The chain joins TRBV7-5 to TRBJ1-3; the table names TRBD1, a call not compared with the DNA. TRBV7-5 is annotated as a pseudogene. CDR3 length equals 15 residues. The CDR3 sequence: CVRAENRVGGNTIYF. CDR3 nucleotide sequence: TGTGTCAGAGCCGAAAACAGGGTTGGAGGAAACACCATATATTTT.